This entry features one TCR beta chain sequence. Using immunoSEQ multiplex PCR, the repertoire was profiled, and TCRdb retains in-frame clones only, with some absent. The repertoire includes 310,000 or so clones, 85% to 90% of them detected once, and 10% sits in the top ten. The entry originates in a study of blood T cell repertoires in COVID-19. The specimen was PBMCs or T cells enriched from blood (not recorded which). The receptor was isolated from a woman between 18 and 30 years old who had recovered from COVID-19.

Here the CDR3 reads CASSQDFRAYGYTF. CDR3 nucleotides: TGCGCCAGCAGCCAAGATTTCAGGGCCTATGGCTACACCTTC. The V call is TRBV4-1, the J call TRBJ1-2; D perhaps matches TRBD1 (5 bases). Trimming shortened V by 0 bases and J by 4 bases, and 9 bases separated the two germline ends. The germline gives CDR1 MGHRA, CDR2 YSYEKL. This CDR3 has 14 residues.